One and the same sample provided the 31 T cell receptor beta chains below, sequenced in a study of T cell changes during pregnancy in multiple sclerosis. Some clones are missing from TCRdb's copy, which holds only in-frame ones; the method was immunoSEQ multiplex PCR. The sample yields 55,000 to 85,000 clones, roughly 92% seen once. The sequenced sample was peripheral blood, obtained in the second trimester of pregnancy. These receptors were collected from a female donor with multiple sclerosis, enrolled in a pregnancy study.

There are a few counts of this clone. The V call is TRBV10-3, the J call TRBJ1-6, with a tentative D call TRBD1 (5 bases). The CDR3 spans 13 residues. Trimming pared 7 bases from V and 9 bases from J, leaving 13 bases between. Germline CDR1 is ENHRY and CDR2 is SYGVKD. The CDR3 DNA is TGTGCCATCACAAGCGGGGACCCTTCACCCCTCCACTTT. It codes for CAITSGDPSPLHF.

V and J are TRBV25-1 and TRBJ1-6, with D uncertain. The length of the CDR3 is 14 residues. Per the germline V gene, CDR1 is MGHDK and CDR2 is SYGVNS. Trimming removed 2 bases at V and 5 bases at J, with 7 bases between. The CDR3: CASSETGNNSPLHF. CDR3 sequence (DNA): TGTGCCAGCAGTGAAACGGGGAATAATTCACCCCTCCACTTT.

The V gene is TRBV5-4, the J gene TRBJ1-1, with D tentatively TRBD1 (5 bases). The CDR3 totals 13 residues. Germline V gene lookup returns CDR1 SGHNT and CDR2 YYREEE (reference sequence). Trimming pared 4 bases from V and 1 base from J, leaving 8 bases between. CDR3 sequence reads: CASSADRNTEAFF. The CDR3 DNA follows: TGTGCCAGCAGCGCCGACAGGAACACTGAAGCTTTCTTT.

The rearrangement joins TRBV28 to TRBJ2-7; TRBD2 matches 10 bases. Germline CDR1 MDHEN, CDR2 SYDVKM. The CDR3 extends over 15 amino acids. V shed 5 bases and J 2 bases; nucleotides not matched to a gene: 6. CDR3 amino acids: CASSRLAGGAYEQYF. For the CDR3, the DNA is TGTGCCAGCAGTCGATTAGCGGGAGGAGCCTACGAGCAGTACTTC.

The chain has TRBV19 and TRBJ1-5; TRBD1 is a possible D gene (6 bases). This CDR3 is 13 amino acids long. The ends were cut back, 4 bases at V and 5 bases at J, with 9 bases in the middle. The germline V gene has CDR1 LNHDA and CDR2 SQIVND (reference sequence). In DNA, the CDR3 is TGTGCCAGTAGTACGCAGGGGCATCAGCCCCAGCATTTT. It translates to CASSTQGHQPQHF.

The chain is built from TRBV28 and TRBJ1-2, with 7 positions matching TRBD1. With 2 bases clipped from V and 2 bases from J, the junction kept 2 bases outside the gene matches. Germline CDR1 MDHEN, CDR2 SYDVKM. The CDR3 spans 14 residues. CDR3 amino acids: CASSLNRGNYGYTF. CDR3 DNA sequence: TGTGCCAGCAGTTTAAACAGGGGAAACTATGGCTACACCTTC.

This clone was counted a single time. The chain has TRBV5-4 and TRBJ2-1, with 8 bases that match TRBD2. Trimming cost V 0 bases and J 9 bases; bases outside gene matches: 8. Germline V gives CDR1 SGHNT, CDR2 YYREEE (reference sequence). The CDR3 runs 15 residues. The CDR3 protein is CASSLAGTRNGEQFF. In nucleotides, the CDR3 is TGTGCCAGCAGCTTGGCCGGGACTAGAAACGGTGAGCAGTTCTTC.

The chain joins TRBV4-1 to TRBJ2-5; 8 bases agree with TRBD2. Looked up from germline, CDR1 is MGHRA and CDR2 is YSYEKL. The CDR3 length is 17 residues. V shed 5 bases, J shed 2 bases, and the junction held 13 bases outside the gene matches. As DNA, the CDR3 is TGCGCCAGCAGCTCCCGTTTAGCGGGGCTTTTTCAAGAGACCCAGTACTTC. This gives the protein CASSSRLAGLFQETQYF.

The chain carries TRBV5-6 and TRBJ2-3; D not certain. Germline V lookup: CDR1 SGHDT, CDR2 YYEEEE. V lost 4 bases and J 6 bases, leaving 12 bases between the germline ends. The CDR3 covers 13 residues. The CDR3 loop is CASSLTRWDTQYF. CDR3 DNA sequence: TGTGCCAGCAGCCTAACCCGTTGGGATACGCAGTATTTT.

This clone appeared a single time. The V call is TRBV27, the J call TRBJ2-7; perhaps TRBD2 as D (6 bases). Germline assignment: CDR1 MNHEY and CDR2 SMNVEV (reference sequence). Deletions cut 5 bases from V and 7 bases from J, with 15 bases between. CDR3 length equals 13 residues. The CDR3 DNA sequence: TGTGCCAGCAGTCGGGGGAGAGTGCGGGAGCAGTACTTC. Protein sequence: CASSRGRVREQYF.

This clone was found a few times. The chain uses TRBV6-1 and TRBJ1-5; D remains unclear. CDR1 MNHNS and CDR2 SASEGT come from the germline V gene. V lost 0 bases and J 0 bases, leaving 9 bases between the germline ends. The CDR3 is 16 residues long. CDR3 residues: CASSEAAGYSNQPQHF. The DNA of the CDR3 is TGTGCCAGCAGTGAAGCAGCGGGTTATAGCAATCAGCCCCAGCATTTT.

Here the CDR3 reads CSVDGTGGGEAFF. CDR3 nucleotide sequence: TGCAGCGTGGATGGGACAGGCGGAGGTGAAGCTTTCTTT. V and J are TRBV29-1 and TRBJ1-1; 8 bases line up with TRBD1. Germline V gives CDR1 SQVTM, CDR2 ANQGSEA. Losses at the gene ends were 6 bases for V and 7 bases for J; bases not matched to a gene: 10. CDR3 length: 13 amino acids.

The CDR3 coding sequence is TGTGCCAGCAGTTTGGGTCAGTTGAGGCAAGAGACCCAGTACTTC. It yields the protein CASSLGQLRQETQYF. This chain joins TRBV28 and TRBJ2-5; no clear D. Germline V gene lookup returns CDR1 MDHEN and CDR2 SYDVKM. The CDR3 has 15 residues. Between the trimmed V and J ends, which lost 3 bases and 2 bases, there was a span of 13 bases.

The V call is TRBV7-2, the J call TRBJ1-2; 12 positions agree with TRBD1. After removal of 2 bases from V and 2 bases from J, the junction contained 6 bases not matched to a gene. The CDR3 loop spans 17 amino acids. Germline V gene lookup returns CDR1 SGHTA and CDR2 FQGNSA. As DNA, the CDR3 is TGTGCCAGCAGCTTAAAGGTGGGGACAGGGGGCAACTATGGCTACACCTTC. It specifies CASSLKVGTGGNYGYTF.

V gene TRBV9 combines with J gene TRBJ1-3; perhaps TRBD1 as D (5 bases). The CDR3 runs to 13 residues. Germline CDR1 is SGDLS and CDR2 is YYNGEE. V shed 0 bases and J shed 7 bases, with 8 bases lying between them. The CDR3 DNA reads as TGTGCCAGCAGCGTAGCACCAGGGAACACCATATATTTT. Translation gives CASSVAPGNTIYF. The full variable domain, rest sourced from reference TRBV9 and TRBJ1-3, is DSGVTQTPKHLITATGQRVTLRCSPRSGDLSVYWYQQSLDQGLQFLIQYYNGEERAKGNILERFSAQQFPDLHSELNLSSLELGDSALYFCASSVAPGNTIYFGEGSWLTVV.

V is TRBV5-1 and J is TRBJ1-1; 7 bases are shared with TRBD1. Looked up from germline, CDR1 is SGHRS and CDR2 is YFSETQ. With 0 bases clipped from V and 10 bases from J, the junction kept 12 bases outside the gene matches. CDR3 size: 15 residues. DNA for the CDR3: TGCGCCAGCAGCTTGGCCGAGGGGGCGGATCGTGGAGCTTTCTTT. Translated, it gives CASSLAEGADRGAFF.

The chain carries TRBV29-1 and TRBJ2-1; the D gene is possibly TRBD1 (6 bases). CDR1 and CDR2 (germline): SQVTM, ANQGSEA. This CDR3 contains 13 residues. V was cut by 6 bases and J by 7 bases, with 16 bases left in between. The CDR3 reads CSVATQGGNEQFF. CDR3 sequence (DNA): TGCAGCGTAGCGACACAGGGTGGGAATGAGCAGTTCTTC.

The chain employs TRBV27 and TRBJ1-2; the D gene is possibly TRBD1 (5 bases). The germline V gene has CDR1 MNHEY and CDR2 SMNVEV (reference sequence). Trimming shortened V by 5 bases and J by 5 bases, and 12 bases separated the two germline ends. The CDR3 covers 13 residues. The CDR3 nucleotides read TGTGCCAGCAGTAGATCAGGGAAGTATGGCTACACCTTC. Residues: CASSRSGKYGYTF.

V is TRBV11-2 and J is TRBJ1-2; 7 nucleotides line up with TRBD1. Germline lookup yields CDR1 SGHAT and CDR2 FQNNGV. The CDR3 spans 13 residues. After removal of 7 bases from V and 4 bases from J, the junction contained 6 bases not matched to a gene. The CDR3 sequence: CASNMGQLYGYTF. CDR3 bases: TGTGCCAGCAACATGGGACAGCTCTATGGCTACACCTTC.

This chain connects TRBV30 to TRBJ1-3, with D perhaps TRBD1 (5 bases). The V end lost 2 bases, the J end lost 0 bases, and 17 bases lay between the germline ends. The CDR3 contains 17 residues. From germline, CDR1 is GTSNPN and CDR2 SVGIG (reference sequence). The DNA of the CDR3 is TGTGCCTGGAGTAGAACTCCGGACATTCTCTCTGGAAACACCATATATTTT. This sequence encodes CAWSRTPDILSGNTIYF. Together with reference TRBV30 and TRBJ1-3, the CDR3 gives the full variable domain: SQTIHQWPATLVQPVGSPLSLECTVEGTSNPNLYWYRQAAGRGLQLLFYSVGIGQISSEVPQNLSASRPQDRQFILSSKKLLLSDSGFYLCAWSRTPDILSGNTIYFGEGSWLTVV.

This sequence joins TRBV28 and TRBJ2-7; D uncertain. Germline CDR1 is MDHEN and CDR2 is SYDVKM. Trimming removed 5 bases from V and 6 bases from J, with 14 bases in between. The CDR3 extends over 13 amino acids. The CDR3 spells CASSLGRSAEQYF. The CDR3 nucleotides read TGTGCCAGCAGTCTGGGTCGGAGTGCCGAGCAGTACTTC.

The rearrangement joins TRBV5-8 to TRBJ1-5, with 8 positions matching TRBD1. J lost 4 bases, V lost 2 bases, and 20 bases had no gene match. This CDR3 spans 20 amino acids. Looked up from germline, CDR1 is SGHTS and CDR2 is YDEGEE. The CDR3 spells CASSFGGQGASRGWNQPQHF. The CDR3 bases are TGTGCCAGCAGCTTTGGTGGGCAGGGGGCGAGCCGAGGGTGGAATCAGCCCCAGCATTTT.

This chain uses TRBV28 with TRBJ2-7, with 10 bases lining up with TRBD2. The CDR3 runs to 15 residues. The germline gives CDR1 MDHEN, CDR2 SYDVKM. V lost 6 bases and J lost 6; bases outside the gene matches: 11. Here the CDR3 reads CASSPAASGSSEQYF. In DNA form, the CDR3 reads TGTGCCAGCAGCCCAGCGGCTAGCGGGAGCTCCGAGCAGTACTTC. Based on the CDR3 plus reference TRBV28 and TRBJ2-7, the full variable domain is DVKVTQSSRYLVKRTGEKVFLECVQDMDHENMFWYRQDPGLGLRLIYFSYDVKMKEKGDIPEGYSVSREKKERFSLILESASTNQTSMYLCASSPAASGSSEQYFGPGTRLTVT.

This chain connects TRBV19 to TRBJ1-5; D not resolved. With 6 bases removed from V and 7 bases from J, the gap between germline ends came to 16 bases. Germline V gives CDR1 LNHDA, CDR2 SQIVND (reference sequence). The CDR3 extends over 14 amino acids. The CDR3, as DNA: TGTGCCAGTAGATCAGAGGGCAAGGGACAGCCCCAGCATTTT. Protein: CASRSEGKGQPQHF. The full variable domain, with the rest looked up from reference TRBV19 and TRBJ1-5, is DGGITQSPKYLFRKEGQNVTLSCEQNLNHDAMYWYRQDPGQGLRLIYYSQIVNDFQKGDIAEGYSVSREKKESFPLTVTSAQKNPTAFYLCASRSEGKGQPQHFGDGTRLSIL.

The J gene is TRBJ2-2, the V gene TRBV6-4, with 14 bases fitting TRBD2. With 9 bases clipped from V and 3 bases from J, the junction kept 9 bases outside the gene matches. Germline V gives CDR1 MRHNA, CDR2 SNTAGT. This CDR3 comprises 17 residues. The CDR3 nucleotides read TGTGCCAGGTCATCCGGGACTAGCGGGGGACACACCGGGGAGCTGTTTTTT. Translated, it gives CARSSGTSGGHTGELFF.

The chain has TRBV7-9 and TRBJ1-2, with D possibly being TRBD1 (6 bases). CDR3 length equals 14 residues. In germline, CDR1 is SEHNR, CDR2 FQNEAQ (reference sequence). The ends were cut back, 2 bases at V and 9 bases at J, with 16 bases in the middle. The chain's CDR3 is CASSLRDKRGSYTF. In DNA, the CDR3 is TGTGCCAGCAGCTTAAGGGACAAACGAGGGAGCTACACCTTC.

The chain employs TRBV30 and TRBJ1-2; 7 bases map to TRBD1. The CDR3 length is 9 residues. The germline V gene encodes CDR1 GTSNPN and CDR2 SVGIG (reference sequence). Unmatched junction bases numbered 1, after V lost 8 bases and J lost 7 bases. The CDR3 is CATGAGYTF. The DNA of the CDR3 is TGTGCCACAGGGGCTGGCTACACCTTC.

This clone appeared a few times. V usage is TRBV5-1 and J usage is TRBJ2-5; 8 bases line up with TRBD2. The CDR3 is 15 residues long. Looked up from germline, CDR1 is SGHRS and CDR2 is YFSETQ. With 0 bases clipped from V and 0 bases from J, the junction kept 1 base outside the gene matches. Here the CDR3 DNA reads TGCGCCAGCAGCTTGGGGACTAGCCACCAAGAGACCCAGTACTTC. Encoded protein: CASSLGTSHQETQYF. Drawing the rest from reference TRBV5-1 and TRBJ2-5, the complete variable domain is KAGVTQTPRYLIKTRGQQVTLSCSPISGHRSVSWYQQTPGQGLQFLFEYFSETQRNKGNFPGRFSGRQFSNSRSEMNVSTLELGDSALYLCASSLGTSHQETQYFGPGTRLLVL.

As DNA, the CDR3 is TGCGCCAGCAGCCCGGGACTAGCGGGGGGACGTTACAATGAGCAGTTCTTC. It yields the protein CASSPGLAGGRYNEQFF. V usage is TRBV5-1 and J usage is TRBJ2-1; 15 bases are shared with TRBD2. The trim removed 4 bases at V and 4 bases at J, leaving 6 bases unmatched. CDR3 length: 17 amino acids. The germline V gene has CDR1 SGHRS and CDR2 YFSETQ.

The count of this clone is one. The chain has TRBV7-2 and TRBJ2-1; weak D call: TRBD2 (6 bases). V was pared by 4 bases and J by 0 bases, with 19 bases between. The CDR3 has 18 residues. CDR1 is SGHTA and CDR2 is FQGNSA in the germline V gene. CDR3 loop: CASSSVRLTRSSYNEQFF. The CDR3 DNA sequence: TGTGCCAGCAGCTCCGTCAGATTGACTAGGAGCTCCTACAATGAGCAGTTCTTC.

The CDR3: CATSRGAGVETQYF. The CDR3 DNA sequence: TGTGCCACCAGCAGAGGGGCCGGTGTGGAGACCCAGTACTTC. This chain uses TRBV15 with TRBJ2-5; D is unresolved. V lost 1 base, J lost 5 bases, and 11 bases lay in between. The CDR3 runs 14 residues. Germline assignment: CDR1 LNHNV and CDR2 YYDKDF (reference sequence).